These 17 T cell receptor beta chains were all obtained from the same sample, sequenced in a study of blood T cell repertoires in COVID-19. Some clones are missing from TCRdb's copy, which holds only in-frame ones; the method was immunoSEQ multiplex PCR. The sample includes hundreds of thousands of clones, 90% of them seen just once. Material: peripheral blood. The receptor source for this set is a woman aged 35 to 49 with COVID-19, enrolled during active disease.

The CDR3 sequence: CASRILDSTSQPQHF. The DNA of the CDR3 is TGTGCCAGCAGGATATTGGACAGCACCAGTCAGCCCCAGCATTTT. V usage is TRBV28 and J usage is TRBJ1-5, with D perhaps TRBD1 (6 bases). The CDR3 has 15 amino acids. Between the trimmed V and J ends, which lost 6 bases and 6 bases, there was a span of 18 bases. Germline-derived CDR1 and CDR2 are MDHEN and SYDVKM.

The chain employs TRBV2 and TRBJ2-6; D might be TRBD2 (7 bases). This CDR3 has 19 amino acids. The V gene's germline CDR1 is SNHLY and CDR2 FYNNEI. Trimming left V 6 bases short and J 0 bases short, with 21 bases between. DNA for the CDR3: TGTGCCAGCAGGGTGGGGGGGCGCCAAGGACCCTCTGGGGCCAACGTCCTGACTTTC. Its translation is CASRVGGRQGPSGANVLTF. The full variable domain, in which reference TRBV2 and TRBJ2-6 provide the parts outside the CDR3, is EPEVTQTPSHQVTQMGQEVILRCVPISNHLYFYWYRQILGQKVEFLVSFYNNEISEKSEIFDDQFSVERPDGSNFTLKIRSTKLEDSAMYFCASRVGGRQGPSGANVLTFGAGSRLTVL.

V gene TRBV19 combines with J gene TRBJ1-4; no firm D call. The CDR3 loop spans 14 amino acids. Trimming took 1 base from V and 7 from J, leaving 10 bases between them. Germline V gives CDR1 LNHDA, CDR2 SQIVND (reference sequence). CDR3: CASSIAGSGEKLFF. Written as DNA, the CDR3 is TGTGCCAGTAGTATAGCGGGTTCCGGTGAAAAACTGTTTTTT.

This chain links TRBV6-2 or TRBV6-3 with TRBJ2-7, with D unclear. The germline V gene encodes CDR1 MNHEY and CDR2 SVGEGT. This CDR3 has 11 residues. The ends were cut back, 3 bases at V and 5 bases at J, with 5 bases in the middle. This CDR3 is CASSYQNEQYF. The DNA of the CDR3 is TGTGCCAGCAGTTATCAAAACGAGCAGTACTTC.

The chain combines TRBV7-9 with TRBJ2-3; the match to TRBD1 covers 9 bases. The CDR3 contains 15 residues. With V trimmed by 4 bases and J by 3 bases, 5 bases remained unmatched. Germline V gives CDR1 SEHNR, CDR2 FQNEAQ (reference sequence). CDR3 DNA sequence: TGTGCCAGCAGCTCCCGCGACAGGGGGACAGATACGCAGTATTTT. The encoded protein is CASSSRDRGTDTQYF.

V and J are TRBV7-3 and TRBJ1-6; a possible D gene is TRBD1 (5 bases). The length of the CDR3 is 16 residues. Germline V gene data show CDR1 as SGHTA and CDR2 as FQGTGA. Trimming took 1 base from V and 6 from J, leaving 13 bases between them. The CDR3 coding sequence is TGTGCCAGCAGCTTAATGCGTCGACAGCCTAATTCACCCCTCCACTTT. As protein: CASSLMRRQPNSPLHF.

This chain links TRBV6-6 with TRBJ2-7; 9 bases line up with TRBD2. Germline lookup yields CDR1 MNHNY and CDR2 SVGAGI (reference sequence). V lost 2 bases to trimming and J lost 7 bases; unmatched junction nucleotides: 9. CDR3 length: 15 amino acids. The CDR3 here is CASSYGLAGVGEQYF. DNA for the CDR3: TGTGCCAGCAGTTACGGGTTAGCGGGAGTCGGAGAGCAGTACTTC.

The chain uses TRBV7-2 and TRBJ1-2; 10 bases align to TRBD1. Trimming cost V 3 bases and J 8 bases; bases outside gene matches: 12. In germline, CDR1 is SGHTA, CDR2 FQGNSA. This CDR3 has 16 amino acids. CDR3 DNA sequence: TGTGCCAGCAGCTTCCCATCGACAGGGGGCTTGCGGGGCTACACCTTC. Amino acids: CASSFPSTGGLRGYTF. The whole variable domain, filled in from reference TRBV7-2 and TRBJ1-2, reads GAGVSQSPSNKVTEKGKDVELRCDPISGHTALYWYRQSLGQGLEFLIYFQGNSAPDKSGLPSDRFSAERTGGSVSTLTIQRTQQEDSAVYLCASSFPSTGGLRGYTFGSGTRLTVV.

The chain is built from TRBV14 and TRBJ1-4, with 7 bases lining up with TRBD1. The germline V gene encodes CDR1 SGHDN and CDR2 FVKESK. The CDR3 has 14 residues. Trimming removed 3 bases from V and 8 bases from J; junction bases left unmatched: 6. CDR3 protein: CASSHNQGGEKLFF. DNA of the CDR3: TGTGCCAGCAGCCATAATCAGGGGGGCGAAAAACTGTTTTTT. Variable domain in full (rest from reference TRBV14 and TRBJ1-4): EAGVTQFPSHSVIEKGQTVTLRCDPISGHDNLYWYRRVMGKEIKFLLHFVKESKQDESGMPNNRFLAERTGGTYSTLKVQPAELEDSGVYFCASSHNQGGEKLFFGSGTQLSVL.

This rearrangement joins TRBV7-2 to TRBJ1-1, with 9 bases that match TRBD1. V lost 2 bases and J lost 2; bases outside the gene matches: 6. CDR3 size: 16 residues. CDR1 is SGHTA and CDR2 is FQGNSA in the germline V gene. The CDR3 is CASSLRGQGSNTEAFF. In DNA form, the CDR3 reads TGTGCCAGCAGCTTAAGGGGACAGGGATCTAACACTGAAGCTTTCTTT.

V and J are TRBV19 and TRBJ1-4; 7 nucleotides align to TRBD1. In germline, CDR1 is LNHDA, CDR2 SQIVND (reference sequence). The CDR3 loop spans 15 amino acids. V gave up 4 bases and J gave up 8 bases; unmatched junction bases: 10. This CDR3 reads CASSTGTASREKLFF. CDR3 nucleotide sequence: TGTGCCAGTAGTACCGGGACAGCTAGTAGGGAAAAACTGTTTTTT.

The chain has TRBV27 and TRBJ1-1; 7 bases fit TRBD1. CDR1 is MNHEY and CDR2 is SMNVEV in the germline V gene (reference sequence). V was pared by 3 bases and J by 4 bases, with 14 bases of the junction left unmatched. The CDR3 runs to 17 residues. CDR3 DNA sequence: TGTGCCAGCAGTTTGGAAAGACAGGGAGTTTTTGGCACTGAAGCTTTCTTT. Translating it yields CASSLERQGVFGTEAFF.

The chain couples TRBV14 to TRBJ2-5; D uncertain. The V end was cut by 1 base, the J end by 4 bases, with 10 bases between. The CDR3 extends over 14 amino acids. The germline CDR1 and CDR2 sequences are SGHDN and FVKESK. CDR3 nucleotide sequence: TGTGCCAGCAGCCAAGGCGCCAGGTCAGAGACCCAGTACTTC. Translating gives CASSQGARSETQYF. Combining the CDR3 with reference TRBV14 and TRBJ2-5 gives the whole variable domain EAGVTQFPSHSVIEKGQTVTLRCDPISGHDNLYWYRRVMGKEIKFLLHFVKESKQDESGMPNNRFLAERTGGTYSTLKVQPAELEDSGVYFCASSQGARSETQYFGPGTRLLVL.

The genes are TRBV20-1 and TRBJ1-2; a possible D gene is TRBD1 (5 bases). V lost 3 bases and J lost 3, with 14 bases in between. The CDR3 is 14 residues long. Germline V gene lookup returns CDR1 DFQATT and CDR2 SNEGSKA (reference sequence). The CDR3: CSASKQGSYYGYTF. In nucleotides, the CDR3 is TGCAGTGCTAGTAAGCAGGGATCCTACTATGGCTACACCTTC.

The sample holds a few counts of this clone. The CDR3 loop is CASSRTGPYEQYF. The CDR3 nucleotides read TGTGCCAGCAGTCGGACAGGGCCCTACGAGCAGTACTTC. The chain links TRBV6-5 to TRBJ2-7; TRBD1 aligns across 8 bases. CDR1 is MNHEY, CDR2 SVGAGI, per germline. This CDR3 is 13 amino acids long. With 5 bases clipped from V and 2 bases from J, the junction kept 2 bases outside the gene matches.

The chain is built from TRBV5-4 and TRBJ2-5; 9 bases align to TRBD1. The CDR3 is 16 residues long. J gave up 4 bases and V 2 bases, and 9 bases lay outside the gene matches. The V gene's germline CDR1 is SGHNT and CDR2 YYREEE (reference sequence). CDR3 sequence (DNA): TGTGCCAGCAGCTTCGGGACAGGGAGGTCAGGAGAGACCCAGTACTTC. As protein: CASSFGTGRSGETQYF.

V and J are TRBV29-1 and TRBJ1-1, with no clear D. Trimming pared 7 bases from V and 6 bases from J, leaving 15 bases between. The CDR3 loop spans 12 amino acids. Germline CDR1 is SQVTM and CDR2 is ANQGSEA. The CDR3 coding sequence is TGCAGCGGTCGCTCGGGGTTGGCTGAAGCTTTCTTT. Translated: CSGRSGLAEAFF.